The 2 T cell receptor beta chains below all came from one sample that was sequenced in a study of T cells in localized non-small cell lung cancer. The repertoire was sequenced with immunoSEQ multiplex PCR; TCRdb's copy has only in-frame clones and lacks some. The profile shows tens of thousands of clones, about 88% of them singletons. Sequenced material: PBMCs, taken before any cancer treatment. Receptors originate from a female donor with stage II lung adenocarcinoma.

The chain links TRBV5-6 to TRBJ2-1; 9 bases are a match to TRBD1. The ends lost 3 bases at V and 0 bases at J; junction bases unmatched: 7. Germline CDR1 SGHDT, CDR2 YYEEEE. The CDR3 length is 17 residues. CDR3 loop: CASSSLGTGRSYNEQFF. Here the CDR3 DNA reads TGTGCCAGCAGCTCGCTCGGGACAGGGCGCTCCTACAATGAGCAGTTCTTC.

The genes are TRBV6-1 and TRBJ1-2; the match to TRBD1 covers 7 bases. The CDR3 sequence is 14 residues long. Germline loops: CDR1 MNHNS, CDR2 SASEGT. Trimming cost V 2 bases and J 11 bases; bases outside gene matches: 11. CDR3 amino acids: CASSEQPRQGGYTF. The CDR3, as DNA: TGTGCCAGCAGTGAACAGCCCAGACAGGGAGGATACACCTTC.